Below, one T cell receptor beta chain is given with its context. Its antigen is undetermined. Trimming stripped 5 bases from V and 1 base from J, with 9 bases between. This CDR3 has 13 residues. The V gene's germline CDR1 is SGHAT and CDR2 FQDESV (reference sequence). These data come from a study of T cell responses to AZD1222 COVID-19 vaccine. Study-level points and caveats: It should be noted that donors were predominantly white British and more often female, and clonal diversity was possibly underestimated. Mapped onto spike, vaccine-associated CD4 TCRs spanned it and were dominant at 160-218 and 743-854. Reports say nearly half of spike-specific TCRs go after unmutated variant regions.

The protocol was immunoSEQ multiplex PCR, while the TCRdb copy is restricted to in-frame clones and leaves out a portion. The repertoire has over 110,000 clones, approximately 93% of them found once; the top ten carry about 12%. This sequence originates from an adult who had recovered from COVID-19. The chain joins TRBV11-1 to TRBJ2-7; D might be TRBD1 or TRBD2, each matching 5 bases. The sample in question was peripheral blood, obtained after recovery from COVID-19. CDR3 protein: CASSLGESYEQYF. As DNA, the CDR3 is TGTGCCAGCAGCCTGGGGGAGTCCTACGAGCAGTACTTC.